These T cell receptor beta chains were read from a single sample in a study of sequential checkpoint blockade in melanoma. Repertoires were generated with immunoSEQ multiplex PCR, while TCRdb's copy carries only in-frame clones and drops some. Here the sample spans roughly 1,700 clones, approximately 22% being singletons. Sample: tumor tissue (inferred from file names), taken from a patient given nivolumab and ipilimumab in sequence. The receptor source for this set is a human donor with melanoma. The CDR3 runs from the conserved cysteine through the conserved F or W. A D gene is named only where the DNA matches it firmly. Rows give clone size only sometimes, using once, few, many, or a class for an expanded clone.

CDR3 | DNA | V | size | D | J
CASSPGDASNQPQHF | TGTGCCAGCAGCCCGGGGGACGCTAGCAATCAGCCCCAGCATTTT | TRBV16 | - | - | TRBJ1-5
CASSPLAGTEQFF | TGTGCCAGCAGTCCGCTAGCGGGGACTGAGCAGTTCTTC | TRBV6-8 | few | TRBD2 | TRBJ2-1
CASSLGQGAYGYTF | TGTGCCAGCAGCTTAGGACAGGGGGCCTATGGCTACACCTTC | TRBV11-3 | medium-sized | TRBD1 | TRBJ1-2
CAWAGGGNQPQHF | TGTGCCTGGGCGGGTGGCGGCAATCAGCCCCAGCATTTT | TRBV30 | - | - | TRBJ1-5
CASSLGQISGANVLTF | TGTGCCAGCAGTTTAGGACAGATCTCTGGGGCCAACGTCCTGACTTTC | TRBV28 | - | - | TRBJ2-6
CASRRDWTDTQYF | TGTGCCAGCAGGCGCGACTGGACAGATACGCAGTATTTT | TRBV6-8 | - | - | TRBJ2-3
CASSPGSGNTGELFF | TGTGCCAGCAGTCCGGGAAGTGGGAACACCGGGGAGCTGTTTTTT | TRBV27 | few | - | TRBJ2-2
CASSVGTGMSYGYTF | TGTGCCAGCAGCGTAGGGACAGGGATGTCCTATGGCTACACCTTC | TRBV9 | few | TRBD1 | TRBJ1-2
CASTPTRDRGYNEQFF | TGTGCCAGCACTCCTACAAGGGACAGAGGGTACAATGAGCAGTTCTTC | TRBV12-5 | - | TRBD1 | TRBJ2-1
CASSIDSSGDSPLHF | TGTGCCAGTAGTATTGACAGCTCTGGGGATTCACCCCTCCACTTT | TRBV19 | - | - | TRBJ1-6
CASSSRTGGPNTEAFF | TGTGCCAGCAGCTCTCGGACAGGGGGCCCGAACACTGAAGCTTTCTTT | TRBV11-3 | few | TRBD1 | TRBJ1-1
CASSLEWSTGGGNTIYF | TGCGCCAGCAGCCTTGAATGGAGCACGGGTGGCGGAAACACCATATATTTT | TRBV1 | few | - | TRBJ1-3
CASSPYRGTEAFF | TGTGCCAGCAGTCCCTACCGGGGGACTGAAGCTTTCTTT | TRBV6-8 | few | - | TRBJ1-1
CASSLWGENEKLFF | TGTGCCAGCAGTCTGTGGGGGGAGAATGAAAAACTGTTTTTT | TRBV11-3 | medium-sized | - | TRBJ1-4
CASSYSSRAPYSNQPQHF | TGTGCCAGCAGTTACTCGAGCAGGGCACCTTATAGCAATCAGCCCCAGCATTTT | TRBV6-8 | few | - | TRBJ1-5
CASSQVQGPYEQYF | TGCGCCAGCAGCCAAGTTCAGGGGCCCTACGAGCAGTACTTC | TRBV23-1 | - | - | TRBJ2-7
CASSRQGNYNSPLHF | TGTGCCAGCAGCAGACAGGGCAACTATAATTCACCCCTCCACTTT | TRBV11-3 | medium-sized | TRBD1 | TRBJ1-6
CASSGSDRATGELFF | TGTGCCAGCAGCGGATCGGACAGGGCGACCGGGGAGCTGTTTTTT | TRBV11-3 | few | TRBD1 | TRBJ2-2
CASSLLESSQPQHF | TGTGCCAGCAGCTTATTGGAGTCGTCGCAGCCCCAGCATTTT | TRBV11-3 | few | - | TRBJ1-5
CASSSAGSNQPQHF | TGTGCCAGCAGCTCTGCGGGTAGCAATCAGCCCCAGCATTTT | TRBV11-3 | - | - | TRBJ1-5
CASSAGGNTEAFF | TGTGCCAGCAGCGCCGGGGGGAACACTGAAGCTTTCTTT | TRBV9 | few | - | TRBJ1-1
CASSPGTGREETQYF | TGTGCCAGCAGCCCCGGGACAGGGAGGGAAGAGACCCAGTACTTC | TRBV11-3 | few | TRBD1 | TRBJ2-5
CAWSGLSVLNTEAFF | TGTGCCTGGAGTGGCCTAAGTGTCTTGAACACTGAAGCTTTCTTT | TRBV30 | large | - | TRBJ1-1
CAWSLSSGVETQYF | TGTGCCTGGAGTCTATCTAGCGGGGTAGAGACCCAGTACTTC | TRBV30 | - | TRBD2 | TRBJ2-5
CASSLGQGSNQPQHF | TGCGCCAGCAGCTTGGGACAGGGCAGCAATCAGCCCCAGCATTTT | TRBV5-1 | few | TRBD1 | TRBJ1-5
CASSGGTGFNSPLHF | TGCGCCAGCAGCGGGGGTACAGGGTTTAATTCACCCCTCCACTTT | TRBV5-1 | few | - | TRBJ1-6
CASSLDRQANYGYTF | TGTGCCAGCAGCTTAGACCGGCAAGCTAACTATGGCTACACCTTC | TRBV11-3 | - | - | TRBJ1-2
CASSYGTGADTQYF | TGTGCCAGCAGTTACGGGACAGGGGCAGATACGCAGTATTTT | TRBV6-8 | - | TRBD1 | TRBJ2-3
CASSSGRTSRNEQFF | TGTGCCAGCAGCTCAGGAAGGACTAGCAGGAATGAGCAGTTCTTC | TRBV11-3 | few | TRBD2 | TRBJ2-1
CASSLLRGGAYEQYF | TGTGCCAGCAGCTTATTGCGGGGGGGTGCCTACGAGCAGTACTTC | TRBV7-7 | few | TRBD2 | TRBJ2-7
CATGDLDRVLREQYF | TGTGCCACCGGGGACTTGGACAGGGTGCTTAGGGAGCAGTACTTC | TRBV28 | hyperexpanded | TRBD1 | TRBJ2-7
CASSLGQAGGTDTQYF | TGCGCCAGCAGCTTGGGCCAAGCGGGGGGCACAGATACGCAGTATTTT | TRBV5-1 | - | TRBD2 | TRBJ2-3
CASSPTGVNQPQHF | TGTGCCAGCAGCCCGACCGGCGTGAATCAGCCCCAGCATTTT | TRBV11-3 | few | - | TRBJ1-5
CASSLEAQGGHIQYF | TGTGCCAGCAGCTTAGAAGCTCAGGGAGGACACATTCAGTACTTC | TRBV11-1 | - | - | TRBJ2-4
CASSPRDRELNTIYF | TGTGCCAGCTCACCGCGGGACAGGGAACTGAACACCATATATTTT | TRBV18 | - | TRBD1 | TRBJ1-3
CAWSAGSYGYTF | TGTGCCTGGAGTGCAGGGTCCTATGGCTACACCTTC | TRBV30 | few | - | TRBJ1-2
CASSSKNSYEQYF | TGTGCCAGCAGCTCGAAAAATTCCTACGAGCAGTACTTC | TRBV7-1 | few | - | TRBJ2-7
CASSSRWGTDPYEQYF | TGCGCCAGCAGCTCCAGATGGGGGACGGACCCCTACGAGCAGTACTTC | TRBV10-2 | once | - | TRBJ2-7
CASSSLASPSEKLFF | TGTGCCAGTAGTTCGTTAGCGAGCCCCTCGGAAAAACTGTTTTTT | TRBV19 | few | - | TRBJ1-4
CASSFGNRVNYNEQFF | TGTGCCAGCAGCTTTGGGAACAGGGTGAACTACAATGAGCAGTTCTTC | TRBV11-3 | few | - | TRBJ2-1